These 12 T cell receptor beta chains were sequenced from one sample in a study of Graves' ophthalmopathy and Graves' hyperthyroidism. The authors amplified TCR beta CDR3 regions from RNA transcripts. RT-PCR with HTBI primers came first, then second-round multiplex PCR. MiXCR was run by TCRdb on the multiplex PCR reads, yielding one entry per CDR3 protein. Of 600,000 to 650,000 distinct CDR3 sequences in the sample, roughly 20% were seen once. Sequencing was carried out using peripheral blood. The receptor set was obtained from a woman between 18 and 29 years old with stable Graves' hyperthyroidism. Some clones in this sample may be carry-over from other donors' samples.

This clonotype showed up many times. The chain uses TRBV6-1 and TRBJ1-5; D is unresolved. Trimming took 6 bases from V and 0 from J, leaving 9 bases between them. The CDR3 has 14 amino acids. Germline V gene data show CDR1 as MNHNS and CDR2 as SASEGT. The CDR3 nucleotides are TGTGCCAGCAGAAGGACGGTTAGCAATCAGCCCCAGCATTTT. Translated: CASRRTVSNQPQHF.

The chain is built from TRBV6-1 and TRBJ2-5, with 11 nucleotides matching TRBD2. The CDR3 consists of 15 residues. Germline lookup yields CDR1 MNHNS and CDR2 SASEGT. Losses at the gene ends were 6 bases for V and 3 bases for J; bases not matched to a gene: 6. For the CDR3, the DNA is TGTGCCAGCAGCCAGACTAGCGGGGTCAAAGAGACCCAGTACTTC. Translating it yields CASSQTSGVKETQYF.

About this clonotype: This may arise from a read error, as a much more abundant clone is one base away. The chain combines TRBV11-1 with TRBJ1-2; D may be TRBD1 (5 bases). V dropped 8 bases and J dropped 8 bases, with 18 bases sitting between them. This CDR3 spans 13 amino acids. Germline-derived CDR1 and CDR2 are SGHAT and FQDESV (reference sequence). The CDR3 sequence: CASGSHRSPGYTF. CDR3 bases: TGTGCCAGCGGCTCCCACAGGAGTCCAGGCTACACCTTC.

This clonotype was found many times. The V and J genes are TRBV7-3 and TRBJ2-2; D gene uncertain. V gave up 7 bases and J gave up 1 base, with 10 bases separating them. The CDR3 has 14 amino acids. Germline-derived CDR1 and CDR2 are SGHTA and FQGTGA. In DNA form, the CDR3 reads TGTGCCAGCAAACGAGGACGGAACACCGGGGAGCTGTTTTTT. Translating gives CASKRGRNTGELFF.

The table lists this clonotype with a few counts. The rearrangement uses TRBV4-2 and TRBJ2-5; the match to TRBD2 covers 15 bases. Germline values: CDR1 LGHNA, CDR2 YNFKEQ. The CDR3 consists of 19 residues. V trimming: 4 bases; J trimming: 4 bases; junction bases outside the gene matches: 13. CDR3 region: CASSPPGLAGGPSGETQYF. The CDR3 nucleotides read TGTGCCAGCAGCCCCCCCGGACTAGCGGGGGGGCCGTCGGGAGAGACCCAGTACTTC.

This clonotype was observed at least ten times. The J gene is TRBJ1-3, the V gene TRBV4-2; D unresolved. V lost 0 bases and J lost 4, with 7 bases in between. In germline, CDR1 is LGHNA, CDR2 YNFKEQ. This CDR3 is built from 14 residues. CDR3: CASSQELGGNTIYF. The CDR3 region has the DNA TGTGCCAGCAGCCAAGAACTCGGAGGAAACACCATATATTTT.

V and J are TRBV2 and TRBJ1-1, with unresolved D. The CDR3 is 18 residues long. Germline V lookup: CDR1 SNHLY, CDR2 FYNNEI. Trimming shortened V by 1 base and J by 4 bases, and 22 bases separated the two germline ends. The CDR3 here is CASSEVLGIPLLGTEAFF. As DNA, the CDR3 is TGTGCCAGCAGTGAAGTTCTGGGAATCCCGTTATTAGGCACTGAAGCTTTCTTT.

This clonotype was seen repeatedly, ten times or more. The rearrangement uses TRBV12-3 or TRBV12-4 and TRBJ1-2; D gene ambiguous. The CDR3 runs 11 residues. Trimming removed 6 bases from V and 3 bases from J, with 5 bases in between. Written as DNA, the CDR3 is TGTGCCAGCAGGGGTTACTATGGCTACACCTTC. This encodes CASRGYYGYTF.

The table lists this clonotype with many counts. This sequence joins TRBV28 and TRBJ2-4; 12 positions agree with TRBD2. Germline assignment: CDR1 MDHEN and CDR2 SYDVKM. The V gene end was trimmed by 5 bases and the J gene end by 3 bases; junction bases not matched to a gene: 5. The CDR3 runs to 16 residues. CDR3 loop: CASSHGLAGYKNIQYF. The CDR3 coding sequence is TGTGCCAGCAGTCACGGACTAGCGGGATACAAAAACATTCAGTACTTC.

The rearrangement uses TRBV6-1 and TRBJ1-2; perhaps TRBD1 as D (5 bases). V was shortened by 6 bases and J by 6 bases, with 14 bases between the two germline ends. The CDR3 length is 13 residues. The germline V gene encodes CDR1 MNHNS and CDR2 SASEGT. This CDR3 is CASRPGAGDGYTF. The CDR3 DNA is TGTGCCAGCAGGCCCGGGGCAGGAGATGGCTACACCTTC.

This clonotype was seen at least ten times. V and J are TRBV27 and TRBJ2-4; TRBD2 agrees at 10 bases. The germline V gene encodes CDR1 MNHEY and CDR2 SMNVEV (reference sequence). V gave up 7 bases and J gave up 3 bases; unmatched junction bases: 18. This CDR3 comprises 19 residues. The CDR3 region is CASTAFSASGSHGKNIQYF. The CDR3 DNA sequence: TGTGCCAGCACCGCCTTCTCGGCTAGCGGGAGCCATGGCAAAAACATTCAGTACTTC.

This clonotype was picked up many times. DNA of the CDR3: TGCAGTGGCCGGACAGGGGGGGGAGAGACCCAGTACTTC. It yields the protein CSGRTGGGETQYF. V and J are TRBV20-1 and TRBJ2-5; TRBD1 matches 10 bases. Germline CDR1 and CDR2: DFQATT and SNEGSKA (reference sequence). V was pared by 7 bases and J by 4 bases, with 6 bases of the junction left unmatched. The length of the CDR3 is 13 residues.